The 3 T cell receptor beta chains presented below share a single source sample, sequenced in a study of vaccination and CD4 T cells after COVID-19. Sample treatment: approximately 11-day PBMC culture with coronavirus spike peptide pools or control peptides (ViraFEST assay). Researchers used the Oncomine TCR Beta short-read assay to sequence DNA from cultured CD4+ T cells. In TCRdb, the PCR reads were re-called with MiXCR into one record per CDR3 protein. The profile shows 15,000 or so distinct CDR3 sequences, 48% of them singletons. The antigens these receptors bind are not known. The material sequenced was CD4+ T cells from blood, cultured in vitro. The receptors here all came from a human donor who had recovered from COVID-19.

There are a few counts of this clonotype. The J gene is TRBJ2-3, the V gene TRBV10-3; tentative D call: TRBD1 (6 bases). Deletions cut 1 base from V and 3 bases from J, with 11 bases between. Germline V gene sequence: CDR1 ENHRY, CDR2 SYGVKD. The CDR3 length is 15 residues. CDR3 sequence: CAISEYRDTTDTQYF. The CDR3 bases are TGTGCCATCAGTGAGTACCGGGACACAACAGATACGCAGTATTTT.

For the CDR3, the DNA is TGTGCCAGCAGCCTCAGCCCCCGGTCCGAGACCCAGTACTTC. Encoded protein: CASSLSPRSETQYF. This sequence joins TRBV7-2 and TRBJ2-5; D not certain. The length of the CDR3 is 14 residues. V lost 5 bases to trimming and J lost 5 bases, with 15 bases between them. Germline CDR1 reads SGHTA; CDR2 reads FQGNSA.

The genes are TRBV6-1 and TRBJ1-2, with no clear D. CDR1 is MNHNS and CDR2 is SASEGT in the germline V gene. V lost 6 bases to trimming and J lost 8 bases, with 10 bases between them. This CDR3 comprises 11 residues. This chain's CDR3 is CASRGIEGYTF. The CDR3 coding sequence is TGTGCCAGCAGAGGGATAGAGGGCTACACCTTC.